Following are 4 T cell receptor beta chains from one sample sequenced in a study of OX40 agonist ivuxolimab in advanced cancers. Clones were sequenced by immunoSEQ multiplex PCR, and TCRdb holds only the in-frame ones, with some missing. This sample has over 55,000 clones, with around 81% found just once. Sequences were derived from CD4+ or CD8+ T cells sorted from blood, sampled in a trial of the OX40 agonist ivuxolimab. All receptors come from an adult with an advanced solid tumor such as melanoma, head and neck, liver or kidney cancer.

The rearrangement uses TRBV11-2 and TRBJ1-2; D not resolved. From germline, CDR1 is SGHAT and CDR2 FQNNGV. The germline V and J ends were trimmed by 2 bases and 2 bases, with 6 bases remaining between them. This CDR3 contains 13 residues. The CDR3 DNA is TGTGCCAGCAGCTTATCCGTGAACTATGGCTACACCTTC. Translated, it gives CASSLSVNYGYTF. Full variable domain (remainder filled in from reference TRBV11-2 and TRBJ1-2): EAGVAQSPRYKIIEKRQSVAFWCNPISGHATLYWYQQILGQGPKLLIQFQNNGVVDDSQLPKDRFSAERLKGVDSTLKIQPAKLEDSAVYLCASSLSVNYGYTFGSGTRLTVV.

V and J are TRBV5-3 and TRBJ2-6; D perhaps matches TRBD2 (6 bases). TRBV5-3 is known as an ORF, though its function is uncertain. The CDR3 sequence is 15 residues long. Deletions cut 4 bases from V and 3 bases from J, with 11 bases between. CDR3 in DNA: TGTGCCAGAAGCCCCGGGGGTTGTGGGGCCAACGTCCTGACTTTC. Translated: CARSPGGCGANVLTF.

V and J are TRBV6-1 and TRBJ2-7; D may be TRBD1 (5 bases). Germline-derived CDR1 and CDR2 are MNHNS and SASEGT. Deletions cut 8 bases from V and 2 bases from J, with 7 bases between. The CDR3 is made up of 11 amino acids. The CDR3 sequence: CASQGAYEQYF. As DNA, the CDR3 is TGTGCCAGCCAGGGCGCCTACGAGCAGTACTTC.

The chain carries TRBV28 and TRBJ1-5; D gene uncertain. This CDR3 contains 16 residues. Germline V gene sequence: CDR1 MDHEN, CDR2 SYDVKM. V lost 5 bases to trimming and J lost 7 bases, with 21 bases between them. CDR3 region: CASSTYSGKVGQPQHF. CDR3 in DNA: TGTGCCAGCAGTACATATAGCGGGAAGGTCGGGCAGCCCCAGCATTTT.